Below are 23 T cell receptor beta chains sequenced from a single sample in a study of response to subunit inactivated influenza vaccine. One entry per CDR3 protein results from TCRdb running MiXCR on the RT-PCR reads. The table has 150,000 to 200,000 distinct CDR3 sequences, roughly a tenth seen once. Sequenced here: CD8+ T cells sorted from PBMCs, sampled less than 30 months after vaccination. These receptors were obtained from a man aged 50 to 69 who received an inactivated influenza vaccine.

This clonotype was found many times. CDR3: CASSYSTGAETQYF. Here the CDR3 DNA reads TGTGCCAGCAGTTACTCGACAGGGGCGGAGACCCAGTACTTC. The rearrangement links TRBV6-5 to TRBJ2-5, with TRBD1 matching 8 bases. J was trimmed by 5 bases and V by 0 bases; bases with no gene match: 2. The CDR3 contains 14 residues. The germline gives CDR1 MNHEY, CDR2 SVGAGI.

The chain employs TRBV4-2 and TRBJ2-1; D not resolved. The CDR3 loop spans 16 amino acids. CDR1 is LGHNA and CDR2 is YNFKEQ in the germline V gene. Trimming removed 0 bases at V and 2 bases at J, with 11 bases between. CDR3 in DNA: TGTGCCAGCAGCCAAGATTCTGGCCTCACCTACAATGAGCAGTTCTTC. Translating gives CASSQDSGLTYNEQFF.

This clonotype was counted at least ten times. This chain uses TRBV3-1 with TRBJ2-5, with 9 bases that match TRBD2. The CDR3 spans 15 residues. With 4 bases clipped from V and 0 bases from J, the junction kept 3 bases outside the gene matches. Germline V gives CDR1 LGHDT, CDR2 YNNKEL (reference sequence). The CDR3 reads CASSLGLANQETQYF. The CDR3 DNA reads as TGTGCCAGCAGCCTTGGACTAGCGAACCAAGAGACCCAGTACTTC.

The chain couples TRBV11-3 to TRBJ2-5; 7 bases fit TRBD1. Germline CDR1 reads SGHNT; CDR2 reads YENEEA. Losses at the gene ends were 1 base for V and 5 bases for J; bases not matched to a gene: 7. The CDR3 is made up of 15 amino acids. The CDR3 loop reads CASSLGIGTAETQYF. The DNA for the CDR3 is TGTGCCAGCAGCTTAGGGATCGGGACAGCGGAGACCCAGTACTTC.

This clonotype has at least ten counts. The rearrangement uses TRBV11-2 and TRBJ2-2; D tentatively fits TRBD1 or TRBD2 (5 bases each). The V and J ends lost 1 base and 9 bases respectively, with 6 bases between them. The CDR3 length is 12 residues. Germline CDR1 SGHAT, CDR2 FQNNGV. This CDR3 is CASSLGGRELFF. The CDR3 DNA reads as TGTGCCAGCAGCTTAGGGGGACGGGAGCTGTTTTTT.

The CDR3 loop is CASSPVQTPARSYNEQFF. The CDR3 DNA follows: TGTGCCAGCAGCCCTGTACAGACCCCAGCTAGGTCCTACAATGAGCAGTTCTTC. The chain carries TRBV3-1 and TRBJ2-1; D gene unclear. Trimming cost V 4 bases and J 1 base, with 20 bases left between them. This CDR3 is 18 amino acids long. The germline CDR1 and CDR2 sequences are LGHDT and YNNKEL (reference sequence).

Only a few counts were recorded for this clonotype. This chain links TRBV9 with TRBJ2-2, with 10 nucleotides matching TRBD2. The CDR3 runs 16 residues. V was pared by 4 bases and J by 6 bases, with 9 bases of the junction left unmatched. In germline, CDR1 is SGDLS, CDR2 YYNGEE. Here the CDR3 reads CASSPTGTSAAGELFF. In nucleotides, the CDR3 is TGTGCCAGCAGCCCCACAGGGACTAGCGCGGCCGGGGAGCTGTTTTTT.

J is TRBJ2-5 and V is TRBV10-3; D call uncertain. The CDR3 has 14 amino acids. V gave up 0 bases and J gave up 2 bases, with 7 bases separating them. CDR1 is ENHRY, CDR2 SYGVKD, per germline. The DNA for the CDR3 is TGTGCCATCAGTGAGTCTTGGGGACAAGAGACCCAGTACTTC. It encodes CAISESWGQETQYF.

The CDR3 here is CASSATGFDYEQYF. In DNA form, the CDR3 reads TGTGCCAGCAGCGCTACAGGGTTTGACTACGAGCAGTACTTC. The V gene is TRBV5-6, the J gene TRBJ2-7, with D perhaps TRBD1 (6 bases). The germline CDR1 and CDR2 sequences are SGHDT and YYEEEE. CDR3 length equals 14 residues. Trimming took 4 bases from V and 3 from J, leaving 14 bases between them.

This clonotype has a handful of counts. This chain connects TRBV2 to TRBJ2-1; weak D call: TRBD1 (6 bases). Germline loops: CDR1 SNHLY, CDR2 FYNNEI. The CDR3 is 14 residues long. With 7 bases removed from V and 4 bases from J, the gap between germline ends came to 14 bases. CDR3 loop: CASTRDTPYNEQFF. CDR3 nucleotide sequence: TGTGCCAGCACTAGGGACACCCCTTACAATGAGCAGTTCTTC.

In this sample, this clonotype turned up a few times. This rearrangement joins TRBV13 to TRBJ2-2; D ambiguous. This CDR3 spans 13 amino acids. Germline CDR1 is PRHDT and CDR2 is FYEKMQ (reference sequence). With 5 bases removed from V and 7 bases from J, the gap between germline ends came to 11 bases. DNA of the CDR3: TGTGCCAGCAGCGCTCCCTTGGGCGGGGAGCTGTTTTTT. Protein product: CASSAPLGGELFF.

V gene TRBV12-3 or TRBV12-4 combines with J gene TRBJ2-7; D might be TRBD2 (5 bases). The CDR3 length is 13 residues. V dropped 2 bases and J dropped 3 bases, with 8 bases sitting between them. In nucleotides, the CDR3 is TGTGCCAGCAGTTTACCTAGCAGCTACGAGCAGTACTTC. Amino acids: CASSLPSSYEQYF.

This clonotype was observed a few times. The rearrangement links TRBV6-1 to TRBJ2-3, with 12 nucleotides matching TRBD2. J gave up 3 bases and V 6 bases, and 4 bases lay outside the gene matches. The CDR3 consists of 15 residues. Germline assignment: CDR1 MNHNS and CDR2 SASEGT. CDR3: CASSNGLAGTDTQYF. The CDR3 coding sequence is TGTGCCAGCAGCAACGGACTAGCGGGGACAGATACGCAGTATTTT.

Many counts were recorded for this clonotype. The chain is built from TRBV3-1 and TRBJ2-3; maybe TRBD1 (5 bases). This CDR3 has 17 residues. V was pared by 0 bases and J by 0 bases, with 13 bases between. Germline loops: CDR1 LGHDT, CDR2 YNNKEL (reference sequence). This chain's CDR3 is CASSQELAGPSTDTQYF. For the CDR3, the DNA is TGTGCCAGCAGCCAAGAGTTGGCAGGGCCTAGCACAGATACGCAGTATTTT.

This clonotype was detected only a few times. The chain uses TRBV6-1 and TRBJ2-7; D remains ambiguous. Germline V CDR1 and CDR2: MNHNS, SASEGT. V was cut by 4 bases and J by 2 bases, with 12 bases left in between. This CDR3 is built from 14 residues. CDR3 region: CASSAGLAPYEQYF. Here the CDR3 DNA reads TGTGCCAGCAGTGCAGGTTTAGCCCCCTACGAGCAGTACTTC.

This clonotype was seen a few times. The chain is built from TRBV7-2 and TRBJ2-7; D is undetermined. The germline V and J ends were trimmed by 1 base and 4 bases, with 5 bases remaining between them. There are 12 residues in the CDR3. Germline V gives CDR1 SGHTA, CDR2 FQGNSA. CDR3 residues: CASSLDWYEQYF. Here the CDR3 DNA reads TGTGCCAGCAGCTTAGATTGGTACGAGCAGTACTTC.

This sequence joins TRBV11-2 and TRBJ2-3; D is unclear. CDR3 length: 13 residues. CDR1 is SGHAT and CDR2 is FQNNGV in the germline V gene. Trimming stripped 6 bases from V and 4 bases from J, with 11 bases between. CDR3 nucleotides: TGTGCCAGCAGACGGACGAGCGCAGATACGCAGTATTTT. Translated, it gives CASRRTSADTQYF.

The gene calls are TRBV7-2 and TRBJ2-7, with 9 bases matching TRBD1. The germline gives CDR1 SGHTA, CDR2 FQGNSA. The CDR3 consists of 17 residues. V gave up 5 bases and J gave up 0 bases; unmatched junction bases: 11. DNA of the CDR3: TGTGCCAGCAGCGTCCGGGACAGGGAGGGTAGCTCCTACGAGCAGTACTTC. Its translation: CASSVRDREGSSYEQYF.

The chain uses TRBV29-1 and TRBJ2-5; 9 bases fit TRBD1. With 6 bases clipped from V and 5 bases from J, the junction kept 7 bases outside the gene matches. Germline values: CDR1 SQVTM, CDR2 ANQGSEA. The CDR3 totals 13 residues. The DNA for the CDR3 is TGCAGCGTGGCCGGGACAGGGAGTGAGACCCAGTACTTC. This gives the protein CSVAGTGSETQYF.

This clonotype was counted between two and nine times. The chain joins TRBV7-2 to TRBJ2-7; the match to TRBD1 covers 10 bases. Trimming cost V 3 bases and J 4 bases; bases outside gene matches: 3. Germline V gene data show CDR1 as SGHTA and CDR2 as FQGNSA. The CDR3 covers 14 residues. CDR3 DNA sequence: TGTGCCAGCAGCTTCGACAGGGGGCTGTACGAGCAGTACTTC. It specifies CASSFDRGLYEQYF.

V is TRBV2 and J is TRBJ2-3; weak D call: TRBD2 (5 bases). Germline loops: CDR1 SNHLY, CDR2 FYNNEI. V lost 7 bases to trimming and J lost 4 bases, with 12 bases between them. The CDR3 runs 13 residues. CDR3 coding DNA: TGTGCCAGCACGGGGTGGTGGGCAGATACGCAGTATTTT. Translation gives CASTGWWADTQYF.

Notes on this clonotype: Being one base from a much bigger clone, this may be a read error. Lacking the conserved final phenylalanine or tryptophan, this CDR3 likely reflects a read error. The chain links TRBV20-1 to TRBJ2-3, with TRBD2 identical over 7 bases. CDR3 length: 14 amino acids. Germline V gene sequence: CDR1 DFQATT, CDR2 SNEGSKA (reference sequence). Trimming at V came to 2 bases and at J to 4 bases, leaving 6 bases not matched to a gene. In nucleotides, the CDR3 is TGCAGTGCTAGACCGGGACTAACATCAGATACGCAGTATTCT. As protein: CSARPGLTSDTQYS.

V and J are TRBV6-4 and TRBJ2-1; 7 positions match TRBD2. The CDR3 sequence is 18 residues long. V lost 4 bases and J lost 1; bases outside the gene matches: 13. The germline CDR1 and CDR2 sequences are MRHNA and SNTAGT. The CDR3 loop is CASSVSGGLPLSYNEQFF. Written as DNA, the CDR3 is TGTGCCAGCAGTGTCTCGGGGGGACTCCCCCTATCCTACAATGAGCAGTTCTTC.